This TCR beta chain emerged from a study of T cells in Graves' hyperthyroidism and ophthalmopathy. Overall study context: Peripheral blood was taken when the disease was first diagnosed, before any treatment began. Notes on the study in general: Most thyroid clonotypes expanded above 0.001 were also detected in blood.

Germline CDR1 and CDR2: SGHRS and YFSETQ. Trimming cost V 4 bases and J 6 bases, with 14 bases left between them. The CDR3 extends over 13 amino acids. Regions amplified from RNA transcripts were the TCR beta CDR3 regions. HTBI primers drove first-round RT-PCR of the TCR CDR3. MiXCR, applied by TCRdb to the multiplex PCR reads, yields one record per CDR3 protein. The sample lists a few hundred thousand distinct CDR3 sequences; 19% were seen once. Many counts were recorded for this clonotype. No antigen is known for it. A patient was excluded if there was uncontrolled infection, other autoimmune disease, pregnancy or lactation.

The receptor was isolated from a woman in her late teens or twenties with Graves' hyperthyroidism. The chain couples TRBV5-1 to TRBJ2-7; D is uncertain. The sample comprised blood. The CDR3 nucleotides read TGCGCCAGCAGCCTGGGAACCACGTCCGAGCAGTACTTC. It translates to CASSLGTTSEQYF.